A selection of T cell receptor beta chains follows, all from one sample in a study of T cells after yellow fever vaccination. MiXCR, applied by TCRdb to the 5' RACE reads, yields one record per CDR3 protein. The sample holds approximately 580,000 distinct CDR3 sequences, approximately 16% seen once. Sequencing used PBMCs, obtained 5 days after the first yellow fever vaccination. The receptors were sampled from a man aged 18 to 29 who received the YFV17D yellow fever vaccine. The CDR3 runs from the conserved cysteine through the conserved F or W. D genes are given only for firm matches. Clone size is given for some rows only: seen once, a few or many times, or a class if the clone is expanded.

clone size	CDR3 length	J gene	V gene	D gene	CDR3 DNA	CDR3 protein
.	13	TRBJ1-1	TRBV18	TRBD1	TGTGCCAGCTCCCGCGGGACAGAGGCCGAAGCTTTCTTT	CASSRGTEAEAFF
few	16	TRBJ2-2	TRBV14	TRBD2	TGTGCCAGCAGCCAAGCTAGCGGACTGAACACCGGGGAGCTGTTTTTT	CASSQASGLNTGELFF
.	14	TRBJ2-2	TRBV6-1	.	TGTGCCAGCAGTCCGACGCGACAGGCCGGGGAGCTGTTTTTT	CASSPTRQAGELFF
few	13	TRBJ1-4	TRBV7-2	.	TGTGCCAGCAGCATCGGGACGGCTGAAAAACTGTTTTTT	CASSIGTAEKLFF
.	15	TRBJ1-2	TRBV7-9	.	TGTGCCAGCAGCTCCTGGGACCGGGGGCCCTATGGCTACACCTTC	CASSSWDRGPYGYTF
.	15	TRBJ2-5	TRBV5-1	.	TGCGCCAGCAGCTTATCCGGGCGCCATCAAGAGACCCAGTACTTC	CASSLSGRHQETQYF
few	16	TRBJ1-6	TRBV4-3	TRBD1	TGCGCCAGCAGCCAAAGGGACAGCTCCTATAATTCACCCCTCCACTTT	CASSQRDSSYNSPLHF
.	16	TRBJ2-3	TRBV7-9	TRBD1	TGTGCCAGCAGCCAGATGACAGGGGCCTACACAGATACGCAGTATTTT	CASSQMTGAYTDTQYF
few	16	TRBJ2-3	TRBV4-1	TRBD2	TGCGCCAGCAGCCGCTTACTAGCGGGTGTGGAAAATACGCAGTATTTT	CASSRLLAGVENTQYF
few	14	TRBJ2-5	TRBV5-8	.	TGTGCCAGCAGCTTGGTGGTCTCCACGGTAGCCCAGTACTTC	CASSLVVSTVAQYF
.	15	TRBJ1-5	TRBV6-1	.	TGTGCCAGCGGTCCCGTGGGGGTGAGCAATCAGCCCCAGCATTTT	CASGPVGVSNQPQHF
.	12	TRBJ1-5	TRBV7-9	.	TGTGCCAGCAGCTTAAAAGGGCTGCCCCAGCATTTT	CASSLKGLPQHF
few	15	TRBJ2-5	TRBV4-1	.	TGCGCCAGCAGCCAAGAGGGGGCGCGGAGAGAGACCCAGTACTTC	CASSQEGARRETQYF
.	17	TRBJ1-2	TRBV5-5	TRBD1	TGTGCCAGCAGCATACGACCTGGACAGGGGGGTAACTATGGCTACACCTTC	CASSIRPGQGGNYGYTF
.	14	TRBJ2-5	TRBV4-1	.	TGCGCCAGCAGCCAAACCGACAGCCAAGAGACCCAGTACTTC	CASSQTDSQETQYF
few	13	TRBJ2-7	TRBV11-3	.	TGTGCCAGCAGCTTATTTGAGTCCTACGAGCAGTACTTC	CASSLFESYEQYF
few	13	TRBJ2-1	TRBV12-3/TRBV12-4	.	TGTGCCAGCAGCTCCACTAGGCTCGATGAGCAGTTCTTC	CASSSTRLDEQFF
many	16	TRBJ2-7	TRBV7-6	.	TGTGCCAGCAGCCCCAAGGCTAGCGACAGGTCCTACGAGCAGTACTTC	CASSPKASDRSYEQYF
.	16	TRBJ2-6	TRBV14	.	TGTGCCAGCAGCCAACTTCGGGGCGGAGGGGCCAACGTCCTGACTTTC	CASSQLRGGGANVLTF
few	14	TRBJ1-1	TRBV29-1	.	TGCAGCGTTGATGCCCCCAGGGTAAACACTGAAGCTTTCTTT	CSVDAPRVNTEAFF
few	15	TRBJ1-5	TRBV6-2/TRBV6-3	.	TGTGCCAGCAGTTACCAGGGCCGTCGTGATCAGCCCCAGCATTTT	CASSYQGRRDQPQHF
.	14	TRBJ2-6	TRBV6-2/TRBV6-3	.	TGTGCCAGCAGTAACAGGGTCCCCGTTGACGTCCTGACTTTC	CASSNRVPVDVLTF
few	15	TRBJ1-1	TRBV6-5	.	TGTGCCAGCAGTTACTCGGGGGGACTAAGCACTGAAGCTTTCTTT	CASSYSGGLSTEAFF
few	14	TRBJ1-1	TRBV9	.	TGTGCCAGCAGCGTAGGGCAGAGGAACACTGAAGCTTTCTTT	CASSVGQRNTEAFF
.	18	TRBJ2-3	TRBV4-3	.	TGCGCCAGCAGCCAGGTCATAGTGGACAGACGGGACACAGATACGCAGTATTTT	CASSQVIVDRRDTDTQYF
few	13	TRBJ1-6	TRBV29-1	.	TGCAGCGTCGGACCCTCGGAGGGGTCACCCCTCCACTTT	CSVGPSEGSPLHF
.	13	TRBJ2-2	TRBV20-1	.	TGCAGTGCTAGAAGTCTCCTCACCGGGGAGCTGTTTTTT	CSARSLLTGELFF
.	14	TRBJ2-3	TRBV28	.	TGTGCCAGCAGTCGCCCGGCTAGCACAGATACGCAGTATTTT	CASSRPASTDTQYF
many	15	TRBJ1-2	TRBV7-8	.	TGTGCCAGCAGCTTAGCGACTCCACAGGTCGGAGGCTACACCTTC	CASSLATPQVGGYTF
few	14	TRBJ2-2	TRBV5-1	TRBD1	TGCGCCAGCAGCTTCAGGGGGTTTGGCGGGGAGCTGTTTTTT	CASSFRGFGGELFF
many	14	TRBJ2-6	TRBV4-2	.	TGTGCCAGCAGCCAAGATCGCGGGGCCAACGTCCTGACTTTC	CASSQDRGANVLTF
few	15	TRBJ1-5	TRBV6-2/TRBV6-3	.	TGTGCCAGCTCGCACCGGGGACGGGGCAATCAGCCCCAGCATTTT	CASSHRGRGNQPQHF
few	13	TRBJ1-1	TRBV20-1	.	TGCAGTGCTTCAGGGAATTCGAACACTGAAGCTTTCTTT	CSASGNSNTEAFF
.	16	TRBJ1-4	TRBV19	.	TGTGCCAGTAGCAATAATAGGGGAGAAGAGGGGGAAAAACTGTTTTTT	CASSNNRGEEGEKLFF
.	14	TRBJ1-4	TRBV20-1	.	TGCAGTGCTGACCGACCGGGGGCAGGAGAAAAACTGTTTTTT	CSADRPGAGEKLFF
few	14	TRBJ2-5	TRBV6-1	TRBD2	TGTGCCAGCAGACTAGCGTCGGCTCCAGAGACCCAGTACTTC	CASRLASAPETQYF
few	14	TRBJ2-1	TRBV7-3	.	TGTGCCAGCAGCTTAGGCGGGATCTACAATGAGCAGTTCTTC	CASSLGGIYNEQFF
.	14	TRBJ2-5	TRBV28	.	TGTGCCAGCAGTTTAGAGGATAGGGAAGAGACCCAGTACTTC	CASSLEDREETQYF
few	15	TRBJ2-1	TRBV7-6	.	TGTGCCAGCAGCTCCCCGTTGGGGGCATGGCGTGAGCAGTTCTTC	CASSSPLGAWREQFF
.	19	TRBJ2-2	TRBV4-3	TRBD2	TGCGCCAGCAGCCAAAGGAGGCTAGCGGGGGCCTTGAACACCGGGGAGCTGTTTTTT	CASSQRRLAGALNTGELFF
few	14	TRBJ2-3	TRBV7-9	.	TGTGCCAGCCCCAGGGATCCTAGCACAGATACGCAGTATTTT	CASPRDPSTDTQYF
few	13	TRBJ2-5	TRBV4-1	.	TGCGCCAGCAGCCGGATGTTACAAGAGACCCAGTACTTC	CASSRMLQETQYF
few	15	TRBJ1-5	TRBV12-3/TRBV12-4	.	TGTGCCAGCAGCCCAACTGGCCTGTTGAGTCAGCCCCAGCATTTT	CASSPTGLLSQPQHF
many	13	TRBJ1-1	TRBV20-1	.	TGCAGTGCTAGCGGCAGATGGAACACTGAAGCTTTCTTT	CSASGRWNTEAFF
.	18	TRBJ2-6	TRBV5-1	.	TGCGCCAGCTCCACCGCTCGAGGGGGAAAATCTGGGGCCAACGTCCTGACTTTC	CASSTARGGKSGANVLTF
.	16	TRBJ2-7	TRBV6-5	TRBD1	TGTGCCAGCAGTTACTCGAGCAGGGGGCGGTCCTACGAGCAGTACTTC	CASSYSSRGRSYEQYF
many	14	TRBJ1-1	TRBV7-6	.	TGTGCCAGCAGCTTAAGGGGGTTGAACACTGAAGCTTTCTTT	CASSLRGLNTEAFF
few	12	TRBJ2-4	TRBV29-1	.	TGCAGCGTCGAGGTACAGGAAAACATTCAGTACTTC	CSVEVQENIQYF
.	15	TRBJ2-5	TRBV20-1	.	TGCAGTGCTAGAGAGCCCAGGGTGGGGGGAGAGACCCAGTACTTC	CSAREPRVGGETQYF
.	16	TRBJ1-4	TRBV5-6	.	TGTGCCAGCAGCTTTACCGGGGGCGGAAGTCAGGAAAAACTGTTTTTT	CASSFTGGGSQEKLFF